This T cell receptor (beta chain) stems from a study of T cell repertoires in cytomegalovirus infection. Turning to the study itself: The authors used CMV epitopes that were HLA-C-restricted (recently identified) and HLA-B-restricted (well studied). Signatures in public TCR beta sequences pointed to both CMV infection and matching HLA type.

TCRdb reanalysed the reads using MiXCR and keeps one entry per CDR3 protein. Of hundreds of thousands of distinct CDR3 sequences in the sample, roughly a third were seen once. The V gene end was trimmed by 4 bases and the J gene end by 1 base; junction bases not matched to a gene: 7. Germline-derived CDR1 and CDR2 are SGHDT and YYEEEE. There are 15 residues in the CDR3. On this clonotype itself: Its antigen remains unidentified.

This sequence originates from a human donor in good health (CMV status not recorded). Some clones in this sample may be carry-over from other donors' samples. The sequences come from cultured PBMCs, collected from culture after CMV antigen stimulation. This sequence joins TRBV5-6 and TRBJ2-5; 7 bases match TRBD1. The CDR3 sequence is CASSRKEGAQETQYF. Written as DNA, the CDR3 is TGTGCCAGCAGCCGCAAAGAGGGGGCCCAAGAGACCCAGTACTTC. The full variable domain, rest sourced from reference TRBV5-6 and TRBJ2-5, is DAGVTQSPTHLIKTRGQQVTLRCSPKSGHDTVSWYQQALGQGPQFIFQYYEEEERQRGNFPDRFSGHQFPNYSSELNVNALLLGDSALYLCASSRKEGAQETQYFGPGTRLLVL.